This T cell receptor (beta chain) was documented in a study of shared clonotypes between healthy human individuals. All participating donors were Caucasian adults from Nashville, Tennessee. General study findings and limits: Naive CD4 clonotype sharing across a few donors was 5% to 6%. Inspection by rarefaction showed sorted-subset sequencing to be incomplete despite large depth.

On this clone: As yet, its antigen is unknown.

Assay: immunoSEQ multiplex PCR; the TCRdb copy retains only in-frame clones and omits some. Of over a million clones in the sample, around 97% are singletons; the top ten hold about 1.2%. The sequenced sample consisted of naive CD4+ T cells sorted from blood. Regarding subset: CD45RA+ positively selected. The clonotype comes from a man aged 25 to 40 in good health.

For the CDR3, the DNA is TGTGCCAGCAGCCTAGAAGCGACGGGATATGGCACGAACACCGGGGAGCTGTTTTTT. As protein: CASSLEATGYGTNTGELFF. The chain has TRBV7-2 and TRBJ2-2, with a possible D match to TRBD2 (5 bases). Germline-derived CDR1 and CDR2 are SGHTA and FQGNSA. Between the trimmed V and J ends, which lost 5 bases and 0 bases, there was a span of 22 bases. The CDR3 length is 19 residues.